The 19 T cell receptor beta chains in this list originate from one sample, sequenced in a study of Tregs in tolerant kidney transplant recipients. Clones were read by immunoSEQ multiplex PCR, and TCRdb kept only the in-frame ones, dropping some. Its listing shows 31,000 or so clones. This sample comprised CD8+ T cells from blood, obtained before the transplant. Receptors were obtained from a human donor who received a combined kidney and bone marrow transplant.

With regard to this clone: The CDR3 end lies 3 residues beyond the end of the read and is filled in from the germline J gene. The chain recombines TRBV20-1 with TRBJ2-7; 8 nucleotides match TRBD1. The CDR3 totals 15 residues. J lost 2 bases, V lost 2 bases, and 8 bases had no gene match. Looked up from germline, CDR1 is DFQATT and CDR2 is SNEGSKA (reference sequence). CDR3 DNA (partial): TGCAGTGCTAGAAAGGGGGACAGGCCGACCTACGAG. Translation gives CSARKGDRPTYE. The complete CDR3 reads CSARKGDRPTYEQYF.

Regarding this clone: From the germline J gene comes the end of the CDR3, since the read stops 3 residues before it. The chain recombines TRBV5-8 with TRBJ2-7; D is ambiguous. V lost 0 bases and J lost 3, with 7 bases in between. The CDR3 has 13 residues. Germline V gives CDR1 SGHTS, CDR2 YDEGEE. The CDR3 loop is CASSLVAVYEQYF. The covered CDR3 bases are TGTGCCAGCAGCTTGGTTGCGGTCTACGAG. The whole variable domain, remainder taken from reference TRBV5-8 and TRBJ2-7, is EAGVTQSPTHLIKTRGQQATLRCSPISGHTSVYWYQQALGLGLQFLLWYDEGEERNRGNFPPRFSGRQFPNYSSELNVNALELEDSALYLCASSLVAVYEQYFGPGTRLTVT.

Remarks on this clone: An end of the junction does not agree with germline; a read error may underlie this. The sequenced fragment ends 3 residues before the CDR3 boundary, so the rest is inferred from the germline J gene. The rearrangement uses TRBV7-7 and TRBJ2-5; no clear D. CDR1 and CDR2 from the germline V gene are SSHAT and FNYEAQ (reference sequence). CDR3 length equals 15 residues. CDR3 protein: CASSLEWSSAETQYF. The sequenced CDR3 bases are TGTGCTAGCAGCTTAGAATGGTCAAGCGCAGAGACC.

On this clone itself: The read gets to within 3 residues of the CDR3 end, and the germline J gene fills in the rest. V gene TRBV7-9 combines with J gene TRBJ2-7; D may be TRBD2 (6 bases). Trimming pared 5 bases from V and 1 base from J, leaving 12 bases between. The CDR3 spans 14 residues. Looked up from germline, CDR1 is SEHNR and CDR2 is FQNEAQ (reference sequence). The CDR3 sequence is CASSGMRGSYEQYF. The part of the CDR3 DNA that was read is TGTGCCAGCAGCGGGATGCGGGGTTCCTACGAG. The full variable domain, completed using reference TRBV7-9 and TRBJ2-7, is DTGVSQNPRHKITKRGQNVTFRCDPISEHNRLYWYRQTLGQGPEFLTYFQNEAQLEKSRLLSDRFSAERPKGSFSTLEIQRTEQGDSAMYLCASSGMRGSYEQYFGPGTRLTVT.

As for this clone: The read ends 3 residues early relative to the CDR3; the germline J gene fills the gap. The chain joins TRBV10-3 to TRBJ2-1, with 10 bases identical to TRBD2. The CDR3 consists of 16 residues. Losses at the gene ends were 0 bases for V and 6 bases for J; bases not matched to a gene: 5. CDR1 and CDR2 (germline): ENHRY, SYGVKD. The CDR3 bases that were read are TGTGCCATCAGTGAGTCTAGGGTAGCGGGAGGCAATGAG. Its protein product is CAISESRVAGGNE. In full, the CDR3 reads CAISESRVAGGNEQFF.

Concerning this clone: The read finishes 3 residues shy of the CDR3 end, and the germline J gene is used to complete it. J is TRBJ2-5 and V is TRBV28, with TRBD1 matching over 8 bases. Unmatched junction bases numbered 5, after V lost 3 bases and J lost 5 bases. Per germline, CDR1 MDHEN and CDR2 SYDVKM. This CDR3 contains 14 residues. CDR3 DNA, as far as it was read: TGTGCCAGCAGTTTGACAGGGGTCTGGGAGACC. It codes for CASSLTGVWET. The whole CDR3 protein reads CASSLTGVWETQYF.

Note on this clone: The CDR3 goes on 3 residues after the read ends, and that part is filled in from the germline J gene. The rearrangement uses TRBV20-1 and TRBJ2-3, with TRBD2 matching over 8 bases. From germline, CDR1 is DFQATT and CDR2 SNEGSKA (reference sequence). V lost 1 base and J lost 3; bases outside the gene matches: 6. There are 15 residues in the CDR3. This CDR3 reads CSARVIGGRTDTQYF. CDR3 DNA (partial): TGCAGTGCTAGAGTGATTGGCGGGAGGACAGATACG.

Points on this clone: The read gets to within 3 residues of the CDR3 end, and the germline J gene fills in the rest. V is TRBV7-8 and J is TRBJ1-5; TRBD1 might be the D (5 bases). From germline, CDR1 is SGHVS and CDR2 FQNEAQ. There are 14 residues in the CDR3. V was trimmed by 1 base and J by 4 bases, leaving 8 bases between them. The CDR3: CASSLGQGNQPQHF. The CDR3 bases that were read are TGTGCCAGCAGCTTAGGTCAGGGTAATCAGCCC.

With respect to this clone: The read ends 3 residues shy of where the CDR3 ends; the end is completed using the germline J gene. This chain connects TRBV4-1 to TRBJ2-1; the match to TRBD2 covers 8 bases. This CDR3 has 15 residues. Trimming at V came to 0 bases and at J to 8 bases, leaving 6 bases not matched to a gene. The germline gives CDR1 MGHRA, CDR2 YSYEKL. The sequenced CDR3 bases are TGCGCCAGCAGCCAAGACTCGACTAGCGTCTATGAG. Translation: CASSQDSTSVYE. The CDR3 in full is CASSQDSTSVYEQFF.

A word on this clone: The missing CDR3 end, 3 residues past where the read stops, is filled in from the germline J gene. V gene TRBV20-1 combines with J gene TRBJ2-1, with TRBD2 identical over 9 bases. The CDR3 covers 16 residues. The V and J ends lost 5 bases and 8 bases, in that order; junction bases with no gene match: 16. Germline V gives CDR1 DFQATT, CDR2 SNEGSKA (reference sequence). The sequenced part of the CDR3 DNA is TGCAGTGCTGATAACTACCAGCGGGAGGCCGACCATGAG. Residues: CSADNYQREADHE. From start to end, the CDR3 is CSADNYQREADHEQFF.

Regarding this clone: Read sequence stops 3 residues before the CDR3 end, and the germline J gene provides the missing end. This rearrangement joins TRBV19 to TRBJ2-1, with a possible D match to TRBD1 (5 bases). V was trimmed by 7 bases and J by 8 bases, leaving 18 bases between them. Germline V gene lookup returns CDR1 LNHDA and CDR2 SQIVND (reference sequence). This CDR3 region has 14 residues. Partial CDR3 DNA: TGTGCCAGTAAGGGGTACTCCTTCTTGGATGAG. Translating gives CASKGYSFLDE. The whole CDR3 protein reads CASKGYSFLDEQFF.

This CDR3 is CSAILTSGNTGELFF. Incomplete CDR3 DNA: TGCAGTGCTATCCTGACTAGCGGTAACACCGGGGAG. The genes are TRBV20-1 and TRBJ2-2, with 9 bases aligning to TRBD2. The CDR3 extends 3 residues past the end of the read, so its final part is completed from the germline J gene. The germline CDR1 and CDR2 sequences are DFQATT and SNEGSKA (reference sequence). The ends lost 4 bases at V and 2 bases at J; junction bases unmatched: 5. The CDR3 spans 15 residues.

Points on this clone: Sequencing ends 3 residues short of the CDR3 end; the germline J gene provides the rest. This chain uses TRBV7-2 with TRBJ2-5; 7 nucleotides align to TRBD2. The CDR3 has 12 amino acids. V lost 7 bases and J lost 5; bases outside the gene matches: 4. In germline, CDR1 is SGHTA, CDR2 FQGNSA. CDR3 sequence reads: CASTGLEETQYF. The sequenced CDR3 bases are TGTGCCAGCACCGGACTAGAGGAGACC.

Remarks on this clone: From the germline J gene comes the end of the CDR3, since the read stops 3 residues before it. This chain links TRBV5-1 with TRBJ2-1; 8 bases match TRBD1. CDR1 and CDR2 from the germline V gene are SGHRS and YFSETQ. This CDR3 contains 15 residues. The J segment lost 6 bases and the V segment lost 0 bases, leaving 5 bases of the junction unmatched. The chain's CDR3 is CASSLAQGVINEQFF. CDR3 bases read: TGCGCCAGCAGCTTGGCACAGGGGGTTATCAATGAG.

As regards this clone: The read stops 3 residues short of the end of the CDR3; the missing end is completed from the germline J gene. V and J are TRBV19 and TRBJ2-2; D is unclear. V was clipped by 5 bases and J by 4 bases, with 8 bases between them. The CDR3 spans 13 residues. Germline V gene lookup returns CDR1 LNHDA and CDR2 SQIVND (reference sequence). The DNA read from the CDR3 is TGTGCCAGTAGTTTTAGTTCCACCGGGGAG. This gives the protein CASSFSSTGE. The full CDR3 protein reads CASSFSSTGELFF.

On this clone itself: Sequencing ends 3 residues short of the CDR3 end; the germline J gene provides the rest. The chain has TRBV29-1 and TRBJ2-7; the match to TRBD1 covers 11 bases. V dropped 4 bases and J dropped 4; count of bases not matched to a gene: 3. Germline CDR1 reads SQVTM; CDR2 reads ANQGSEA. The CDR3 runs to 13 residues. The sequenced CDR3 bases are TGCAGCGTTGTGGGACAGGGGGTTTACGAG. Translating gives CSVVGQGVYE. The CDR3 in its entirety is CSVVGQGVYEQYF.

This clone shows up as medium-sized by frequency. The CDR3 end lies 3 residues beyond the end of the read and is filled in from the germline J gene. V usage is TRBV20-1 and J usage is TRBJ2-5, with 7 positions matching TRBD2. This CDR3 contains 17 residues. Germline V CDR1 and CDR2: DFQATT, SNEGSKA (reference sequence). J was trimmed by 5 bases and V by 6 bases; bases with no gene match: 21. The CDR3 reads CSATQAHQTSMGETQYF. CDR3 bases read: TGCAGTGCCACTCAGGCCCACCAGACTAGCATGGGGGAGACC.

Partial CDR3 DNA: TGTGCCAGCACCCTCACCGGGGAG. Its translation is CASTLTGE. The entire CDR3 reads CASTLTGELFF. The chain is built from TRBV7-9 and TRBJ2-2; D ambiguous. The sequenced fragment ends 3 residues before the CDR3 boundary, so the rest is inferred from the germline J gene. Germline assignment: CDR1 SEHNR and CDR2 FQNEAQ (reference sequence). V was cut by 7 bases and J by 4 bases, with 4 bases left in between. The CDR3 covers 11 residues.

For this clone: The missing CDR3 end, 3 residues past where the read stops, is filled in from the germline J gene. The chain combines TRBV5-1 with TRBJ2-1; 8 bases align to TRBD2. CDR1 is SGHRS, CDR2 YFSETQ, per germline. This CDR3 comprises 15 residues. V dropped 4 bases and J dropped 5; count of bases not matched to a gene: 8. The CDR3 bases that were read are TGCGCCAGCAGCCTAAGCGGGAGTTGGGACAATGAG. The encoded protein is CASSLSGSWDNE. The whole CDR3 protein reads CASSLSGSWDNEQFF.